This paragraph reports one T cell receptor beta chain. Its matching antigen is unknown. The PCR ran on 60 Vbeta and 13 Jbeta primers. Measured with immunoSEQ multiplex PCR; TCRdb has only the in-frame clones, and not every one. The table lists more than 95,000 clones, about four fifths of them singletons. This entry comes from a study of cytomegalovirus exposure and HLA in healthy donors. Study results and caveats: Presence/absence results assume similar sequencing depth per donor, which may not hold. With DRB1 most and HLA-C fewest, TCR association rates differed between HLA loci in a later analysis. Later analysis indicated greater clonal expansion among HLA-associated TCR beta chains than among equally common other chains.

Trimming took off 3 bases at V and 0 bases at J, with 9 bases between the two ends. The CDR3 runs 14 residues. Germline V gene sequence: CDR1 SGHRS, CDR2 YFSETQ. The V gene is TRBV5-1, the J gene TRBJ1-1; D might be TRBD1 (6 bases). The sequence came from a woman aged 70-85 years in good health and CMV-seropositive. Sequencing was performed on PBMCs. CDR3 amino acids: CASSWGGMNTEAFF. The CDR3 DNA reads TGCGCCAGCAGCTGGGGGGGCATGAACACTGAAGCTTTCTTT.